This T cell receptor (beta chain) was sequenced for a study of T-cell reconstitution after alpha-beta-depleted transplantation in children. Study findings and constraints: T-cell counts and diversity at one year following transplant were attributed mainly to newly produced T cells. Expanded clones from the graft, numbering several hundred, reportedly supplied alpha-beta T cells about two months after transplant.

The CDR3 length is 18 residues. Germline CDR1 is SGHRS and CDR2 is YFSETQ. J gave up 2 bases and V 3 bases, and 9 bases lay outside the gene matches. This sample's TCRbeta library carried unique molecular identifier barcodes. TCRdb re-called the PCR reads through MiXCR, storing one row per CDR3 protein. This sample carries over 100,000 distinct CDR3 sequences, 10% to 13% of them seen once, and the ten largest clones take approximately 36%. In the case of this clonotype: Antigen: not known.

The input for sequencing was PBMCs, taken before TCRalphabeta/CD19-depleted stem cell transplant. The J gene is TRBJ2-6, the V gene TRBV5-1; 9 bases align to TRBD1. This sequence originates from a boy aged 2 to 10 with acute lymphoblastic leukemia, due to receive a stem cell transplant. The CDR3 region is CASSWEQGALPGANVLTF. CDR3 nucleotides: TGCGCCAGCAGCTGGGAACAGGGGGCGCTACCTGGGGCCAACGTCCTGACTTTC. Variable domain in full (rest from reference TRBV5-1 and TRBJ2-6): KAGVTQTPRYLIKTRGQQVTLSCSPISGHRSVSWYQQTPGQGLQFLFEYFSETQRNKGNFPGRFSGRQFSNSRSEMNVSTLELGDSALYLCASSWEQGALPGANVLTFGAGSRLTVL.